This is a list of T cell receptor beta chains from one sample in a study of technical replicates of blood from a few donors. Profiling relied on immunoSEQ multiplex PCR, and the TCRdb table lists in-frame clones only, not all of them. The repertoire holds around 61,000 clones, with 70% to 90% as singletons. Sequenced material: PBMCs. The receptors derive from a human donor in good health. Some clones in this sample may be carry-over from other donors' samples. CDR3s include the opening cysteine and the closing phenylalanine or tryptophan. The order of the fields is D gene, J gene, V gene, CDR3 DNA, CDR3 protein. A D gene is named only where the DNA matches it firmly.

>.|TRBJ1-1|TRBV19
TGTGCCAGCCGCATTGGATCCAAGGGAGTGATCACTGAAGCTTTCTTT
CASRIGSKGVITEAFF
>TRBD1|TRBJ2-7|TRBV25-1
TGTGCCACCACCCTGACAGGGACCGGGAACGAGCAGTACTTC
CATTLTGTGNEQYF
>.|TRBJ2-7|TRBV2
TGTGCCAGCAGTGTAATACGGGTTACCTACGAGCAGTACTTC
CASSVIRVTYEQYF
>TRBD1|TRBJ2-5|TRBV18
TGTGCCAGCTCACCCGCGAGCTGGACAGGGAAAGAGACCCAGTACTTC
CASSPASWTGKETQYF
>.|TRBJ2-4|TRBV9
TGTGCCAGCAGCGTAGGGGGCAGCTCCAAAAACATTCAGTACTTC
CASSVGGSSKNIQYF
>TRBD2|TRBJ2-7|TRBV5-1
TGCGCCAGCAGCTTCCGACTAGCGGGGGGGCCAGGGGAGCAGTACTTC
CASSFRLAGGPGEQYF
>TRBD1|TRBJ1-2|TRBV19
TGTGCCAGTAGTATAGCCACCGGGACAGACTATGGCTACACCTTC
CASSIATGTDYGYTF
>TRBD2|TRBJ2-2|TRBV11-3
TGTGCCAGCAGCTTTTATCGGGAGGGCACCGGGGAGCTGTTTTTT
CASSFYREGTGELFF
>.|TRBJ2-7|TRBV7-8
TGTGCCAGCAGCCGGAACAGAGATCTCTACGAGCAGTACTTC
CASSRNRDLYEQYF
>.|TRBJ2-1|TRBV6-6
TGTGCCAGCAGTATGACTAGTGGCGCCTACAATGAGCAGTTCTTC
CASSMTSGAYNEQFF
>.|TRBJ1-1|TRBV27
TGTGCCAGCAGTCTGACGGGGGGAGGCACTGAAGCTTTCTTT
CASSLTGGGTEAFF
>TRBD1|TRBJ1-6|TRBV2
TGTGCCAGCAGTGGACAGGGCCGGAACAATTCACCCCTCCACTTT
CASSGQGRNNSPLHF
>.|TRBJ2-7|TRBV10-3
TGTGCCATCAGTGAGTCGGCAGCGACCTCCTACGAGCAGTACTTC
CAISESAATSYEQYF
>TRBD2|TRBJ2-3|TRBV5-4
TGTGCCAGCAGCTTGGGGGGGGGTAGCACAGATACGCAGTATTTT
CASSLGGGSTDTQYF
>TRBD1|TRBJ1-5|TRBV2
TGTGCCAGCAGTGGACAGGGGGGTCAGCCCCAGCATTTT
CASSGQGGQPQHF
>TRBD1|TRBJ2-4|TRBV5-1
TGCGCCAGCAGCTTGGGGACAGGGGTGGTCATTCAGTACTTC
CASSLGTGVVIQYF